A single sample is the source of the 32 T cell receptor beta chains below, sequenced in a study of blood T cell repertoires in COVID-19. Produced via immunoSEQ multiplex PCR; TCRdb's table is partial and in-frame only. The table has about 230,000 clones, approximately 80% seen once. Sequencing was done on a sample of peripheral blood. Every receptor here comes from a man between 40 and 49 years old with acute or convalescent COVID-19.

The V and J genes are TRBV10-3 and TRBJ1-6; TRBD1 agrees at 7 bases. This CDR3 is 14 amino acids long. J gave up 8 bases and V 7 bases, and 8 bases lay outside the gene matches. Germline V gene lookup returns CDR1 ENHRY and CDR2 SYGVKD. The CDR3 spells CAITPTGSDSPLHF. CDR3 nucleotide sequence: TGTGCCATCACTCCGACAGGGTCGGATTCACCCCTCCACTTT.

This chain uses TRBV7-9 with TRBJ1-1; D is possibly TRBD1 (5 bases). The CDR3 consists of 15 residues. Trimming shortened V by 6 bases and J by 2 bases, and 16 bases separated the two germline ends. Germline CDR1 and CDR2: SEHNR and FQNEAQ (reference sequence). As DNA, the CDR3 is TGTGCCAGCAGGCCGGATGGAGGGGCCAACACTGAAGCTTTCTTT. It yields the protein CASRPDGGANTEAFF.

The chain's CDR3 is CASSSRSHGDTEAFF. CDR3 nucleotide sequence: TGTGCCAGCAGCTCGCGGTCCCACGGTGACACTGAAGCTTTCTTT. The rearrangement joins TRBV11-2 to TRBJ1-1; D remains unclear. The CDR3 loop spans 15 amino acids. V was cut by 4 bases and J by 3 bases, with 15 bases left in between. CDR1 and CDR2 from the germline V gene are SGHAT and FQNNGV.

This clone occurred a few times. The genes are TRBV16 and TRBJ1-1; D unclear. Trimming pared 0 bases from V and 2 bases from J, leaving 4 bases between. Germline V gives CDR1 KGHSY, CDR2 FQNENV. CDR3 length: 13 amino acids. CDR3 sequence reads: CASSQSANTEAFF. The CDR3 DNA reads TGTGCCAGCAGCCAATCGGCCAACACTGAAGCTTTCTTT.

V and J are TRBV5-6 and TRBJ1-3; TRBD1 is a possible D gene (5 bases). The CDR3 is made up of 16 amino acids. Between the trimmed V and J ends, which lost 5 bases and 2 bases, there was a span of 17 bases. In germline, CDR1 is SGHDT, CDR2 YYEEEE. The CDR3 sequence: CASSLHRSSAGNTIYF. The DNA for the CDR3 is TGTGCCAGCAGTCTTCACAGGTCATCGGCTGGAAACACCATATATTTT.

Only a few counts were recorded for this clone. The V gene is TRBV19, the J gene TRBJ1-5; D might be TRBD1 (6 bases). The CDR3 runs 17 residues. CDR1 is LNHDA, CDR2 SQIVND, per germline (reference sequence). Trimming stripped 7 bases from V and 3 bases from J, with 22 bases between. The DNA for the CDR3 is TGTGCCAGTACCCAATGGGGGGGCAGGGAGAACAATCAGCCCCAGCATTTT. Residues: CASTQWGGRENNQPQHF.

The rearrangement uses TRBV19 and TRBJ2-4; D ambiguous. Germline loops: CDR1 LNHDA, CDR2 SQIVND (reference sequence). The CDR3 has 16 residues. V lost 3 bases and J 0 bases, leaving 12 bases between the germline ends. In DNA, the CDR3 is TGTGCCAGTAGTATTGTAGGCAGACTAGCCAAAAACATTCAGTACTTC. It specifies CASSIVGRLAKNIQYF.

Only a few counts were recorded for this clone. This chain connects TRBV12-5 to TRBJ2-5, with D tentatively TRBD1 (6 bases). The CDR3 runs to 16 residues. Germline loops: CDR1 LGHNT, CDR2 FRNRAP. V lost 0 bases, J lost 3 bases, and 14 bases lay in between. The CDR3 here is CASGLVRTGPEETQYF. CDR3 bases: TGTGCTAGTGGTTTGGTAAGAACAGGGCCCGAAGAGACCCAGTACTTC.

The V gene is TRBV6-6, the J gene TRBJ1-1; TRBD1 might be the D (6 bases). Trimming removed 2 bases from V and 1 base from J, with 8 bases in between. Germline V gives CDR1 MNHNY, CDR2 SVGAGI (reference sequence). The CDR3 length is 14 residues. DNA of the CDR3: TGTGCCAGCAGTTACCCGGGACAGAACACTGAAGCTTTCTTT. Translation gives CASSYPGQNTEAFF.

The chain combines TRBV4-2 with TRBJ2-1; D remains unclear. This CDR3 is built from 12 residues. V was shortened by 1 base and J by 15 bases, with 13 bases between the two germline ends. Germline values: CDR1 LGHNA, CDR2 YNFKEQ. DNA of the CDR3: TGTGCCAGCAGCCAAGTGGTGGGCCTTAGGTTCTTC. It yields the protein CASSQVVGLRFF.

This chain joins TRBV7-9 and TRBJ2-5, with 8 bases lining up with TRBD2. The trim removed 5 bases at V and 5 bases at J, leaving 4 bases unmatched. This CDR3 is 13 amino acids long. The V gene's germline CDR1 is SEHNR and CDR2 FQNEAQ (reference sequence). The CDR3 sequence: CASSDPSGETQYF. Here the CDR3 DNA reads TGTGCCAGCAGCGACCCTAGCGGGGAGACCCAGTACTTC. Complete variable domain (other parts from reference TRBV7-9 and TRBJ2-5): DTGVSQNPRHKITKRGQNVTFRCDPISEHNRLYWYRQTLGQGPEFLTYFQNEAQLEKSRLLSDRFSAERPKGSFSTLEIQRTEQGDSAMYLCASSDPSGETQYFGPGTRLLVL.

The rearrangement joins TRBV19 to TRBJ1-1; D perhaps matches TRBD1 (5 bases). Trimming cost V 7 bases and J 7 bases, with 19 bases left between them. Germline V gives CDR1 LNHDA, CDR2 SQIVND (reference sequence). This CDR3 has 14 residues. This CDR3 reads CASMTLQENGEAFF. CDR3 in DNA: TGTGCCAGTATGACCTTACAGGAGAACGGTGAAGCTTTCTTT.

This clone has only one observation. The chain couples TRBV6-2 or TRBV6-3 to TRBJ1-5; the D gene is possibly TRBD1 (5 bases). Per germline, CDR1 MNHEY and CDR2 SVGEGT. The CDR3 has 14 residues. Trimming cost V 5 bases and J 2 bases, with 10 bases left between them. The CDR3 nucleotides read TGTGCCAGCAGTGGGGCCAGTCGCAATCAGCCCCAGCATTTT. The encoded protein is CASSGASRNQPQHF.

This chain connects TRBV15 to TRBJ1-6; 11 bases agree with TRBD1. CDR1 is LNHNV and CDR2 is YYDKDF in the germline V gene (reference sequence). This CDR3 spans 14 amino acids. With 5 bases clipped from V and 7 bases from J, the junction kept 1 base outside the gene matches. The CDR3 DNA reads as TGTGCCACCAGCCGGGACAGGGGGAATTCACCCCTCCACTTT. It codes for CATSRDRGNSPLHF.

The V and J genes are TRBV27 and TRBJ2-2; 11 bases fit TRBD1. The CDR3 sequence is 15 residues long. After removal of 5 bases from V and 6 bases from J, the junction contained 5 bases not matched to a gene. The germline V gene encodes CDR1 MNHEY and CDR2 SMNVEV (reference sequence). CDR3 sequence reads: CASSPRDRGAGELFF. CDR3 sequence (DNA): TGTGCCAGCAGTCCTAGGGACAGGGGGGCCGGGGAGCTGTTTTTT.

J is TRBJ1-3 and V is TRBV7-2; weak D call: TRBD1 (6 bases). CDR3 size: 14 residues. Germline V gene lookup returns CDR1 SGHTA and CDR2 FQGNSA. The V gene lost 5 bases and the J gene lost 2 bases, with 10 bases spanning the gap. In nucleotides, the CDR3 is TGTGCCAGCAGCCTGGACAGTACTGGAAACACCATATATTTT. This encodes CASSLDSTGNTIYF. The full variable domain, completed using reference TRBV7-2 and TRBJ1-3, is GAGVSQSPSNKVTEKGKDVELRCDPISGHTALYWYRQSLGQGLEFLIYFQGNSAPDKSGLPSDRFSAERTGGSVSTLTIQRTQQEDSAVYLCASSLDSTGNTIYFGEGSWLTVV.

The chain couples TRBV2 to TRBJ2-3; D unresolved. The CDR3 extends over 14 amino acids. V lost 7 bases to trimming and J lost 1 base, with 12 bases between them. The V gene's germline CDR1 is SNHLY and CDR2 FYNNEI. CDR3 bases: TGTGCCAGCACCCCATCAGGTCGCACAGATACGCAGTATTTT. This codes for CASTPSGRTDTQYF.

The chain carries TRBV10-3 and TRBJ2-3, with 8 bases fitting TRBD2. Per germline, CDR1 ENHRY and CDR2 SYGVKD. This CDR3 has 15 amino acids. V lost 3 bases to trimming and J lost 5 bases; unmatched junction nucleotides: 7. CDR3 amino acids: CAISEPAGGRDTQYF. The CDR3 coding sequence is TGTGCCATCAGTGAACCCGCGGGAGGTCGAGATACGCAGTATTTT.

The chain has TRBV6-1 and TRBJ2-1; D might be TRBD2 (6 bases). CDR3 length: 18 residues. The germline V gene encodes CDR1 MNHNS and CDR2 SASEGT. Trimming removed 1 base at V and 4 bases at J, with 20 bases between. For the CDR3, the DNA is TGTGCCAGCAGTGAAGTTCTTTCGGGCGGGACGAGGTACAATGAGCAGTTCTTC. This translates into CASSEVLSGGTRYNEQFF.

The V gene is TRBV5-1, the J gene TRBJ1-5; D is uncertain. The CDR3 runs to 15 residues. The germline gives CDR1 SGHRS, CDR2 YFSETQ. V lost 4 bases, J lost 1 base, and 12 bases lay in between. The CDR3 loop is CASSPGAVSNQPQHF. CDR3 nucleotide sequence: TGCGCCAGCAGCCCGGGTGCTGTAAGCAATCAGCCCCAGCATTTT.

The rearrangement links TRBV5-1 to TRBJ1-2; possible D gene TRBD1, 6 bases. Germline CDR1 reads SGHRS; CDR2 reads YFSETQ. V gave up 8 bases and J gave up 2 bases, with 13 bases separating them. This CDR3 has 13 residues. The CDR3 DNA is TGCGCCAGTCGGACAGCAATCAACTATGGCTACACCTTC. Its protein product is CASRTAINYGYTF.

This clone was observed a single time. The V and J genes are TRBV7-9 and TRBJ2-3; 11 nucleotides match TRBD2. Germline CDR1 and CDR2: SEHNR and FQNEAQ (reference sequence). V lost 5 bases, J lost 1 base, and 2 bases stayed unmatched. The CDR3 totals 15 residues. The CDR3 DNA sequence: TGTGCCAGCAGCCAGACTAGCGGGGGCACAGATACGCAGTATTTT. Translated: CASSQTSGGTDTQYF.

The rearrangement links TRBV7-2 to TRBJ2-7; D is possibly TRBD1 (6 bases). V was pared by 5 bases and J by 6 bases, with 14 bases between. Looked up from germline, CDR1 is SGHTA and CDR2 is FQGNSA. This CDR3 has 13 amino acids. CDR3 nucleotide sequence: TGTGCCAGCAGCGACAGGAGGCCTTCCGAGCAGTACTTC. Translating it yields CASSDRRPSEQYF.

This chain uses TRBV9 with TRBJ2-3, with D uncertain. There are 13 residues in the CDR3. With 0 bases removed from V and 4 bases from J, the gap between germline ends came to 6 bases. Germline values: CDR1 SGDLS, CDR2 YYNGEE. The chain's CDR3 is CASSVDSADTQYF. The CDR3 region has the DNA TGTGCCAGCAGCGTAGACTCCGCAGATACGCAGTATTTT.

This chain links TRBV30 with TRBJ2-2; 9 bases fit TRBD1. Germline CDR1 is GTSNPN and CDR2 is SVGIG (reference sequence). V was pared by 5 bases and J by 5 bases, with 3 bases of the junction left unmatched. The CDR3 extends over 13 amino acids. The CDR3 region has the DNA TGTGCCTGGGGGACAGGGCTTACCGGGGAGCTGTTTTTT. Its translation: CAWGTGLTGELFF. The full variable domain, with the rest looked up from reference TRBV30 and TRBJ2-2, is SQTIHQWPATLVQPVGSPLSLECTVEGTSNPNLYWYRQAAGRGLQLLFYSVGIGQISSEVPQNLSASRPQDRQFILSSKKLLLSDSGFYLCAWGTGLTGELFFGEGSRLTVL.

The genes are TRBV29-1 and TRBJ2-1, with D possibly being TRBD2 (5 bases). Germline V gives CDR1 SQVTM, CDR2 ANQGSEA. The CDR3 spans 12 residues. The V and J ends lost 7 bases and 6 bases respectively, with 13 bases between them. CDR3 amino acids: CSGQKGSNEQFF. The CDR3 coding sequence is TGCAGCGGGCAAAAAGGGAGCAATGAGCAGTTCTTC.

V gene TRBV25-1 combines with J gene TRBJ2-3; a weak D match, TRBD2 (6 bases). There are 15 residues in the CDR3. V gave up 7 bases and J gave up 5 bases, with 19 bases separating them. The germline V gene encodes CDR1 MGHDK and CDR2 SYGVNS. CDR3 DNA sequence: TGTGCCAGCACCTCTGAGTTAGCGGCGATAGATACGCAGTATTTT. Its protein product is CASTSELAAIDTQYF.

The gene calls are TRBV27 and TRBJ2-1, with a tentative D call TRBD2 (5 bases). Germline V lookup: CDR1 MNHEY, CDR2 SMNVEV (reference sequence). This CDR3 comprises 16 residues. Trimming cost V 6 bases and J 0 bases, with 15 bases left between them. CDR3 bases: TGTGCCAGCAGGACCTTAAGCGGCCGCTCCTACAATGAGCAGTTCTTC. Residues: CASRTLSGRSYNEQFF.

Here the CDR3 DNA reads TGTGCCAGTGGCTGGACAGGGGACAACATTCAGTACTTC. Amino acid sequence: CASGWTGDNIQYF. This chain connects TRBV19 to TRBJ2-4; 9 nucleotides match TRBD1. V lost 8 bases to trimming and J lost 7 bases; unmatched junction nucleotides: 6. Germline V gene data show CDR1 as LNHDA and CDR2 as SQIVND (reference sequence). CDR3 length equals 13 residues. Supplemented by reference TRBV19 and TRBJ2-4, the full variable domain reads DGGITQSPKYLFRKEGQNVTLSCEQNLNHDAMYWYRQDPGQGLRLIYYSQIVNDFQKGDIAEGYSVSREKKESFPLTVTSAQKNPTAFYLCASGWTGDNIQYFGAGTRLSVL.

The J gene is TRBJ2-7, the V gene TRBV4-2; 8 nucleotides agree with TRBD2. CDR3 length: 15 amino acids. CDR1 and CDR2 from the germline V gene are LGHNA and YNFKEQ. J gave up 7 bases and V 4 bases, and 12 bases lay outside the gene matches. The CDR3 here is CASSPSGSSTGEQYF. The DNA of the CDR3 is TGTGCCAGCAGCCCGAGCGGGAGCTCTACTGGAGAGCAGTACTTC.

CDR3 sequence reads: CASSLDTGGELFF. The CDR3 coding sequence is TGTGCCAGCAGTTTGGACACAGGCGGGGAGCTGTTTTTT. The chain is built from TRBV27 and TRBJ2-2; a possible D gene is TRBD1 (5 bases). The CDR3 is made up of 13 amino acids. CDR1 and CDR2 (germline): MNHEY, SMNVEV (reference sequence). V lost 3 bases and J lost 7, with 9 bases in between.

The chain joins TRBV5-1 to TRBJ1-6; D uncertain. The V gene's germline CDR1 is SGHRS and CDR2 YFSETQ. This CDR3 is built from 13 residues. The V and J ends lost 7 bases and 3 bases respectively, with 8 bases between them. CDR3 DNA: TGCGCCAGCCGGCGGAGCTATAATTCACCCCTCCACTTT. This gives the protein CASRRSYNSPLHF.